This entry describes one TCR beta chain. Its specificity is not known. The protocol was immunoSEQ multiplex PCR, while the TCRdb copy is restricted to in-frame clones and leaves out a portion. This table holds 30,000 to 35,000 clones, roughly 90% found once. With 5 bases clipped from V and 7 bases from J, the junction kept 5 bases outside the gene matches. CDR1 MNHEY and CDR2 SVGAGI come from the germline V gene. This CDR3 region has 14 residues. This sample was included in a study of T cells in localized non-small cell lung cancer. Broader study findings: Of the tissues analyzed, uninvolved adjacent lung showed maximal T cell clonality, greater than tumor.

This sequence joins TRBV6-5 and TRBJ1-4, with 9 bases fitting TRBD1. This receptor was obtained from a woman between 40 and 69 years old with stage I lung adenocarcinoma. The source material was peripheral blood, sampled before any cancer treatment. CDR3 bases: TGTGCCAGCAGTACCCCGGGACAGGGTGAAAAACTGTTTTTT. Amino acids: CASSTPGQGEKLFF.